What follows are 25 T cell receptor beta chains derived from one specimen sequenced in a study of T cell repertoires in cytomegalovirus infection. TCRdb re-called the reads with MiXCR, one entry per CDR3 protein. Of 500,000 to 600,000 distinct CDR3 sequences listed, about 17% were seen once; the top ten hold roughly a quarter. The specimen was CD8+ T cells from PBMCs. The source is a human donor in good health (CMV status not recorded). Some clones in this sample may be carry-over from other donors' samples.

In this sample, this clonotype turned up a few times. The gene calls are TRBV27 and TRBJ2-1; 8 bases are shared with TRBD1. Germline CDR1 is MNHEY and CDR2 is SMNVEV (reference sequence). The CDR3 runs 17 residues. Trimming at V came to 4 bases and at J to 3 bases, leaving 11 bases not matched to a gene. CDR3: CASSSLRTGFRYNEQFF. The CDR3 DNA follows: TGTGCCAGCAGTTCGCTCCGGACAGGGTTTCGCTACAATGAGCAGTTCTTC.

A remark on this clonotype: An end of the junction differs from the germline gene, which may be a read error. The V call is TRBV5-3, the J call TRBJ1-1; D is unresolved. TRBV5-3 is flagged as an ORF with uncertain function. The length of the CDR3 is 13 residues. The chain's CDR3 is CASSLLVNTEAFF. The CDR3 coding sequence is TGTGCCAGCAGCTTGCTGGTGAACACTGAAGCTTTCTTT.

With respect to this clonotype: Since no conserved phenylalanine or tryptophan closes the CDR3, a read error is the likely cause. The chain recombines TRBV7-6 with TRBJ2-3, with 8 nucleotides matching TRBD2. Germline CDR1 is SGHVS and CDR2 is FNYEAQ. The CDR3 is 18 amino acids. This CDR3 is CASSLYRVGREATDTQYL. CDR3 nucleotide sequence: TGTGCAAGCAGCTTATATCGTGTCGGGAGGGAGGCCACAGATACGCAGTATTTA.

This clonotype has only a few counts. The chain is built from TRBV28 and TRBJ1-1; D ambiguous. Looked up from germline, CDR1 is MDHEN and CDR2 is SYDVKM. CDR3 length: 15 residues. Trimming pared 7 bases from V and 1 base from J, leaving 16 bases between. Written as DNA, the CDR3 is TGTGCCAGCAAAGCCGCGGACGATACGAACACTGAAGCTTTCTTT. This encodes CASKAADDTNTEAFF.

This clonotype was counted ten times or more. V and J are TRBV11-2 and TRBJ2-1; D uncertain. Per germline, CDR1 SGHAT and CDR2 FQNNGV. This CDR3 region has 13 residues. Deletions cut 5 bases from V and 3 bases from J, with 8 bases between. CDR3 DNA sequence: TGTGCCAGCAGCCCCCCCCGCTACAATGAGCAGTTCTTC. This sequence encodes CASSPPRYNEQFF.

A remark on this clonotype: One end of the junction fails to match germline, which may point to a read error. CDR3 region: CASSLAHRRGGQPQHF. CDR3 coding DNA: TGTGCTAGCAGCTTAGCGCATAGGAGGGGGGGTCAGCCCCAGCATTTT. The chain links TRBV7-2 to TRBJ1-5, with D possibly being TRBD1 (6 bases). CDR3 length: 16 residues. Germline assignment: CDR1 SGHTA and CDR2 FQGNSA.

The CDR3 spells CASSYRDSTYEQYF. The CDR3, as DNA: TGTGCCAGCAGCTACCGGGACAGCACCTACGAGCAGTACTTC. The V call is TRBV9, the J call TRBJ2-7; 7 positions match TRBD1. With 4 bases clipped from V and 2 bases from J, the junction kept 6 bases outside the gene matches. There are 14 residues in the CDR3. In germline, CDR1 is SGDLS, CDR2 YYNGEE.

A remark on this clonotype: One junction end does not reproduce the germline sequence, and a read error may be involved. The chain has TRBV7-2 and TRBJ1-5; TRBD1 is a possible D gene (6 bases). Looked up from germline, CDR1 is SGHTA and CDR2 is FQGNSA. This CDR3 contains 16 residues. The DNA for the CDR3 is TGTGCAAGCAGCTTCCAGTGGGTAACAGGGAACCAGCCCCAGCATTTT. Protein product: CASSFQWVTGNQPQHF.

This clonotype turned up a few times. The V gene is TRBV6-5, the J gene TRBJ2-1; D is possibly TRBD2 (6 bases). V lost 5 bases and J lost 3, with 14 bases in between. Germline V gene lookup returns CDR1 MNHEY and CDR2 SVGAGI. The CDR3 consists of 15 residues. CDR3 protein: CASSRGLADYNEQFF. DNA for the CDR3: TGTGCCAGCAGTAGGGGATTAGCGGACTACAATGAGCAGTTCTTC.

This clonotype was found a few times. The chain couples TRBV7-9 to TRBJ1-2; TRBD1 agrees at 9 bases. Per the germline V gene, CDR1 is SEHNR and CDR2 is FQNEAQ (reference sequence). The CDR3 extends over 14 amino acids. Trimming took 5 bases from V and 6 from J; bases not matched to a gene: 7. CDR3 region: CASSPTGGGNGYTF. DNA of the CDR3: TGTGCCAGCAGCCCGACAGGGGGAGGTAATGGCTACACCTTC. The full variable domain, completed using reference TRBV7-9 and TRBJ1-2, is DTGVSQNPRHKITKRGQNVTFRCDPISEHNRLYWYRQTLGQGPEFLTYFQNEAQLEKSRLLSDRFSAERPKGSFSTLEIQRTEQGDSAMYLCASSPTGGGNGYTFGSGTRLTVV.

The table lists this clonotype with many counts. The chain recombines TRBV12-3 or TRBV12-4 with TRBJ1-2; D may be TRBD1 (6 bases). The V and J ends lost 8 bases and 5 bases respectively, with 12 bases between them. The CDR3 runs 12 residues. The CDR3 protein is CASLDSEYGYTF. CDR3 nucleotides: TGTGCCAGCCTGGACAGCGAGTATGGCTACACCTTC.

This clonotype appeared many times. This chain connects TRBV27 to TRBJ1-1; D is perhaps TRBD1 (6 bases). This CDR3 is built from 13 residues. Trimming left V 4 bases short and J 3 bases short, with 9 bases between. The germline CDR1 and CDR2 sequences are MNHEY and SMNVEV (reference sequence). Here the CDR3 DNA reads TGTGCCAGCAGTTGGGGGCTTGACACTGAAGCTTTCTTT. Residues: CASSWGLDTEAFF.

This clonotype appeared a few times. V is TRBV28 and J is TRBJ2-5; D unclear. Trimming removed 5 bases from V and 0 bases from J, with 16 bases in between. The V gene's germline CDR1 is MDHEN and CDR2 SYDVKM. This CDR3 is built from 16 residues. CDR3 bases: TGTGCCAGCAGTCTCTCCTATTCGAGAGACCAAGAGACCCAGTACTTC. This sequence encodes CASSLSYSRDQETQYF.

The chain joins TRBV27 to TRBJ2-5; TRBD2 agrees at 7 bases. Unmatched junction bases numbered 9, after V lost 5 bases and J lost 0 bases. Germline V gives CDR1 MNHEY, CDR2 SMNVEV (reference sequence). CDR3 length: 16 residues. CDR3 nucleotide sequence: TGTGCCAGCAGTGGCTCTAGCGGAGAGAACCAAGAGACCCAGTACTTC. As protein: CASSGSSGENQETQYF.

The chain couples TRBV12-3 or TRBV12-4 to TRBJ1-2; D perhaps matches TRBD1 (5 bases). The V gene lost 5 bases and the J gene lost 1 base, with 17 bases spanning the gap. CDR3 length equals 16 residues. The CDR3 region has the DNA TGTGCCAGCAGTACCAATAGGGACCCATATAACTATGGCTACACCTTC. As protein: CASSTNRDPYNYGYTF.

On this clonotype itself: Germline is not matched at one junction end, which may reflect a read error. The chain is built from TRBV20-1 and TRBJ1-1; D ambiguous. The V gene's germline CDR1 is DFQATT and CDR2 SNEGSKA (reference sequence). This CDR3 is 8 amino acids long. The CDR3 DNA is TGCAGTGCTAACGGTGTAGGCTTT. Its translation: CSANGVGF.

The table lists this clonotype with many counts. The chain employs TRBV15 and TRBJ2-3; 9 bases match TRBD2. The CDR3 is 15 amino acids. The V gene's germline CDR1 is LNHNV and CDR2 YYDKDF (reference sequence). With V trimmed by 3 bases and J by 6 bases, 7 bases remained unmatched. CDR3 sequence reads: CATSSLAGEGDTQYF. DNA of the CDR3: TGTGCCACCAGCAGTTTAGCGGGAGAAGGCGATACGCAGTATTTT.

This clonotype came up many times. CDR3 sequence: CAISESGQGGEQYF. DNA of the CDR3: TGTGCCATCAGTGAGTCCGGTCAGGGAGGCGAGCAGTACTTC. The chain uses TRBV10-3 and TRBJ2-7; D may be TRBD2 (6 bases). Deletions cut 0 bases from V and 6 bases from J, with 12 bases between. Germline V gene sequence: CDR1 ENHRY, CDR2 SYGVKD. The CDR3 sequence is 14 residues long.

This clonotype was recorded many times. This chain joins TRBV12-3 or TRBV12-4 and TRBJ2-7; D remains unclear. This CDR3 spans 15 amino acids. Trimming took off 1 base at V and 4 bases at J, with 14 bases between the two ends. CDR3: CASSLGRGPNYEQYF. The CDR3 nucleotides read TGTGCCAGCAGTTTAGGCCGAGGCCCCAATTACGAGCAGTACTTC.

V and J are TRBV4-1 and TRBJ1-2, with D perhaps TRBD1 (5 bases). This CDR3 comprises 15 residues. V was cut by 0 bases and J by 6 bases, with 14 bases left in between. Germline V gives CDR1 MGHRA, CDR2 YSYEKL. The CDR3 DNA follows: TGCGCCAGCAGCCAAGAGGTGGGCAGGGTGGATGGCTACACCTTC. It codes for CASSQEVGRVDGYTF.

This clonotype was seen more than once but under ten times. The gene calls are TRBV3-1 and TRBJ2-1, with 8 bases lining up with TRBD2. Losses at the gene ends were 4 bases for V and 2 bases for J; bases not matched to a gene: 7. The CDR3 extends over 16 amino acids. CDR1 is LGHDT and CDR2 is YNNKEL in the germline V gene (reference sequence). The CDR3 reads CASSRAPAGAYNEQFF. CDR3 coding DNA: TGTGCCAGCAGCCGGGCCCCAGCGGGAGCCTACAATGAGCAGTTCTTC.

The chain joins TRBV5-4 to TRBJ2-2; 7 bases line up with TRBD2. Germline lookup yields CDR1 SGHNT and CDR2 YYREEE (reference sequence). The ends lost 0 bases at V and 1 base at J; junction bases unmatched: 3. CDR3 length: 16 amino acids. CDR3 amino acids: CASSLEAGRNTGELFF. In DNA, the CDR3 is TGTGCCAGCAGCTTGGAAGCGGGGCGGAACACCGGGGAGCTGTTTTTT.

Details on this clonotype: One end of the junction varies from germline; a read error may be responsible. V and J are TRBV5-6 and TRBJ1-1, with D hard to call. This CDR3 region has 13 residues. Germline values: CDR1 SGHDT, CDR2 YYEEEE. This CDR3 reads CAGSLGPGTEAFF. In DNA form, the CDR3 reads TGTGCCGGCAGCTTAGGACCGGGGACTGAAGCTTTCTTT.

With respect to this clonotype: Its ends do not fully match the called genes, so a read error is possible. V gene TRBV7-2 combines with J gene TRBJ1-2; D uncertain. The V gene's germline CDR1 is SGHTA and CDR2 FQGNSA. CDR3 length: 16 amino acids. The CDR3 reads CASSLEERAAKYGDTF. For the CDR3, the DNA is TGTGCCAGCAGCTTAGAGGAAAGGGCAGCCAAATATGGCGACACCTTC.

This clonotype came up many times. The chain couples TRBV7-9 to TRBJ1-5, with unresolved D. From germline, CDR1 is SEHNR and CDR2 FQNEAQ (reference sequence). The CDR3 runs to 12 residues. V dropped 5 bases and J dropped 0 bases, with 2 bases sitting between them. The DNA for the CDR3 is TGTGCCAGCAGCAATAGCAATCAGCCCCAGCATTTT. Its translation is CASSNSNQPQHF.